Presented here are 26 T cell receptor beta chains from one specimen sequenced in a study of cytotoxic CD8 clonotypes in ibrutinib-treated CLL. Some clones are missing from TCRdb's copy, which holds only in-frame ones; the method was immunoSEQ multiplex PCR. The sample yields hundreds of thousands of clones, 70% to 80% seen once. Sample: PBMCs, taken before ibrutinib treatment. Source of these receptors: a human donor with chronic lymphocytic leukemia.

The chain links TRBV19 to TRBJ2-7, with TRBD2 identical over 10 bases. The CDR3 is made up of 15 amino acids. The J segment lost 1 base and the V segment lost 5 bases, leaving 5 bases of the junction unmatched. CDR1 LNHDA and CDR2 SQIVND come from the germline V gene (reference sequence). CDR3 DNA: TGTGCCAGTAGTGGGGGACTAGCGCGTTCCTACGAGCAGTACTTC. This encodes CASSGGLARSYEQYF. The whole variable domain, filled in from reference TRBV19 and TRBJ2-7, reads DGGITQSPKYLFRKEGQNVTLSCEQNLNHDAMYWYRQDPGQGLRLIYYSQIVNDFQKGDIAEGYSVSREKKESFPLTVTSAQKNPTAFYLCASSGGLARSYEQYFGPGTRLTVT.

The chain uses TRBV5-4 and TRBJ2-7; D is perhaps TRBD2 (6 bases). Per the germline V gene, CDR1 is SGHNT and CDR2 is YYREEE (reference sequence). The CDR3 sequence is 14 residues long. V lost 1 base and J lost 7, with 15 bases in between. DNA for the CDR3: TGTGCCAGCAGCTTGTACGGAGGGAACGGGGAGCAGTACTTC. Translating it yields CASSLYGGNGEQYF.

The V gene is TRBV12-2, the J gene TRBJ1-4. TRBV12-2 is given as a pseudogene. This CDR3 has 18 amino acids. As DNA, the CDR3 is TGTGCAAGTCGCTTCACCCACCACAGGGCGGGATTTATTGAAAAACTGTTTTTT. This codes for CASRFTHHRAGFIEKLFF.

The V and J genes are TRBV28 and TRBJ1-5; D gene uncertain. Per the germline V gene, CDR1 is MDHEN and CDR2 is SYDVKM. This CDR3 is 14 amino acids long. V was cut by 7 bases and J by 6 bases, with 16 bases left in between. The CDR3 loop reads CASTVLQLGQPQHF. The CDR3 nucleotides read TGTGCCAGCACTGTCTTACAGTTAGGTCAGCCCCAGCATTTT.

The rearrangement joins TRBV19 to TRBJ1-5; perhaps TRBD1 as D (6 bases). Germline-derived CDR1 and CDR2 are LNHDA and SQIVND (reference sequence). The CDR3 has 13 amino acids. Deletions cut 10 bases from V and 3 bases from J, with 13 bases between. The CDR3 DNA sequence: TGTGCCACCCATGGACAGCACAATCAGCCCCAGCATTTT. This encodes CATHGQHNQPQHF.

CDR3 in DNA: TGTGCCAGTAGTATTCGACGTGTAGCGGGAACCTACGAGCAGTACTTC. Protein sequence: CASSIRRVAGTYEQYF. The chain links TRBV19 to TRBJ2-7, with 8 bases aligning to TRBD2. CDR1 is LNHDA and CDR2 is SQIVND in the germline V gene (reference sequence). This CDR3 contains 16 residues. The junction had 9 bases not matched to a gene; V was cut back by 3 bases and J by 2 bases.

This clone was observed a few times. The chain recombines TRBV6-5 with TRBJ1-2; D is perhaps TRBD1 (6 bases). Trimming shortened V by 1 base and J by 5 bases, and 17 bases separated the two germline ends. The CDR3 extends over 16 amino acids. Per the germline V gene, CDR1 is MNHEY and CDR2 is SVGAGI. The CDR3 DNA follows: TGTGCCAGCAGTTACTATTCGGGTTACAGGGAATATGGCTACACCTTC. Translated: CASSYYSGYREYGYTF.

This sequence joins TRBV7-6 and TRBJ1-3; 7 bases agree with TRBD1. The germline gives CDR1 SGHVS, CDR2 FNYEAQ. The CDR3 length is 15 residues. V dropped 5 bases and J dropped 2; count of bases not matched to a gene: 6. As DNA, the CDR3 is TGTGCCAGCAGCCCTGTACAGGGGCCTGGAAACACCATATATTTT. As protein: CASSPVQGPGNTIYF.

The gene calls are TRBV4-3 and TRBJ2-5, with TRBD1 matching 10 bases. CDR3 length equals 16 residues. J was trimmed by 7 bases and V by 2 bases; bases with no gene match: 10. Germline V gene lookup returns CDR1 LGHNA and CDR2 YSLEER. The chain's CDR3 is CASSQRGTGVRGTQYF. The DNA of the CDR3 is TGCGCCAGCAGCCAACGAGGGACAGGGGTTCGCGGGACCCAGTACTTC.

V and J are TRBV5-1 and TRBJ2-3; 12 bases match TRBD2. Germline loops: CDR1 SGHRS, CDR2 YFSETQ. This CDR3 has 15 residues. V gave up 3 bases and J gave up 6 bases; unmatched junction bases: 5. The CDR3 loop reads CASSWTSGVGDTQYF. Written as DNA, the CDR3 is TGCGCCAGCAGCTGGACTAGCGGGGTAGGGGATACGCAGTATTTT.

This chain connects TRBV5-6 to TRBJ1-2; no reliable D call. Trimming cost V 3 bases and J 7 bases, with 7 bases left between them. The length of the CDR3 is 11 residues. Germline CDR1 reads SGHDT; CDR2 reads YYEEEE. The CDR3 protein is CASSSDGGYTF. The CDR3 DNA reads TGTGCCAGCAGCTCAGATGGTGGCTACACCTTC.

DNA for the CDR3: TGTGCCAGTAGTTCCAGAACTGATCAGCCCCAGCATTTT. It yields the protein CASSSRTDQPQHF. The V gene is TRBV19, the J gene TRBJ1-5, with D unclear. There are 13 residues in the CDR3. Trimming pared 5 bases from V and 5 bases from J, leaving 10 bases between. The germline CDR1 and CDR2 sequences are LNHDA and SQIVND (reference sequence). The entire variable domain, with the rest obtained from reference TRBV19 and TRBJ1-5, is as follows: DGGITQSPKYLFRKEGQNVTLSCEQNLNHDAMYWYRQDPGQGLRLIYYSQIVNDFQKGDIAEGYSVSREKKESFPLTVTSAQKNPTAFYLCASSSRTDQPQHFGDGTRLSIL.

The V call is TRBV7-2, the J call TRBJ2-1; 10 nucleotides agree with TRBD2. Trimming removed 4 bases from V and 8 bases from J; junction bases left unmatched: 8. From germline, CDR1 is SGHTA and CDR2 FQGNSA. CDR3 length: 15 amino acids. CDR3 coding DNA: TGTGCCAGCAGCTCACCTAGCGGGAGTACCTATGAGCAGTTCTTC. As protein: CASSSPSGSTYEQFF.

The rearrangement uses TRBV19 and TRBJ2-3; 7 positions agree with TRBD2. CDR1 is LNHDA and CDR2 is SQIVND in the germline V gene (reference sequence). The ends lost 7 bases at V and 4 bases at J; junction bases unmatched: 11. The CDR3 spans 15 residues. Here the CDR3 reads CASTSTSLGPDTQYF. The CDR3 nucleotides are TGTGCCAGTACTTCGACTAGCCTGGGGCCAGATACGCAGTATTTT.

This chain joins TRBV11-1 and TRBJ2-2; no clear D. Germline V lookup: CDR1 SGHAT, CDR2 FQDESV (reference sequence). Trimming pared 1 base from V and 4 bases from J, leaving 10 bases between. The CDR3 loop spans 15 amino acids. Written as DNA, the CDR3 is TGTGCCAGCAGCTTAGTTTCCCGGCTCACCGGGGAGCTGTTTTTT. Its protein is CASSLVSRLTGELFF.

The sample holds a few counts of this clone. This sequence joins TRBV27 and TRBJ1-1; D may be TRBD1 (5 bases). This CDR3 contains 13 residues. Germline CDR1 and CDR2: MNHEY and SMNVEV (reference sequence). Trimming cost V 5 bases and J 6 bases, with 13 bases left between them. The CDR3 sequence: CASSANQGSEAFF. CDR3 in DNA: TGTGCCAGCAGTGCAAACCAGGGCTCTGAAGCTTTCTTT.

V gene TRBV5-1 combines with J gene TRBJ2-1; a possible D gene is TRBD2 (5 bases). The CDR3 loop spans 20 amino acids. V shed 2 bases and J shed 0 bases, with 24 bases lying between them. Germline CDR1 reads SGHRS; CDR2 reads YFSETQ. In nucleotides, the CDR3 is TGCGCCAGCAGCTTCTGGCAACCGTCTGAGCGGAGGAGCTCCTACAATGAGCAGTTCTTC. Protein: CASSFWQPSERRSSYNEQFF.

The chain uses TRBV18 and TRBJ2-6; no clear D gene. This CDR3 is 17 amino acids long. V lost 5 bases, J lost 0 bases, and 14 bases lay in between. Per the germline V gene, CDR1 is KGHSH and CDR2 is LQKENI. The DNA for the CDR3 is TGTGCCAGCTCAGGAAAGGCCCCGACCTCTGGGGCCAACGTCCTGACTTTC. The encoded protein is CASSGKAPTSGANVLTF.

The chain joins TRBV9 to TRBJ2-1; 9 bases map to TRBD2. Germline V gene sequence: CDR1 SGDLS, CDR2 YYNGEE. After removal of 2 bases from V and 0 bases from J, the junction contained 6 bases not matched to a gene. This CDR3 contains 17 residues. In DNA form, the CDR3 reads TGTGCCAGCAGCGTGTCGGGTAGCGGGAGCTCCTACAATGAGCAGTTCTTC. This encodes CASSVSGSGSSYNEQFF.

The rearrangement uses TRBV4-3 and TRBJ2-5; TRBD2 aligns across 8 bases. The CDR3 is 16 amino acids. With 0 bases clipped from V and 7 bases from J, the junction kept 10 bases outside the gene matches. The germline CDR1 and CDR2 sequences are LGHNA and YSLEER. The CDR3 loop reads CASSQDRPSGRGTQYF. DNA for the CDR3: TGCGCCAGCAGCCAAGATAGACCCAGCGGGAGAGGGACCCAGTACTTC.

The CDR3 nucleotides read TGTGCCAGCAGCGTAGTCCCGGGACTAGCGGGAGGGAATGAGCAGTTCTTC. Its protein is CASSVVPGLAGGNEQFF. V gene TRBV9 combines with J gene TRBJ2-1, with TRBD2 matching over 16 bases. The junction had 4 bases not matched to a gene; V was cut back by 0 bases and J by 7 bases. This CDR3 comprises 17 residues. Per germline, CDR1 SGDLS and CDR2 YYNGEE.

This clone came up a few times. The chain employs TRBV7-2 and TRBJ1-4; 7 positions match TRBD1. This CDR3 is built from 14 residues. CDR1 and CDR2 from the germline V gene are SGHTA and FQGNSA. J was trimmed by 5 bases and V by 7 bases; bases with no gene match: 7. CDR3 DNA: TGTGCCAGCAAAGGGGACAGACAGAATGAAAAACTGTTTTTT. This sequence encodes CASKGDRQNEKLFF.

V is TRBV12-2 and J is TRBJ2-7. TRBV12-2 is described as a pseudogene. This CDR3 is built from 12 residues. Here the CDR3 DNA reads TGTGCAAGTCGCTTAGCGTTCTACGAGCAGTACTTC. This gives the protein CASRLAFYEQYF.

The rearrangement joins TRBV7-9 to TRBJ2-7, with 14 bases matching TRBD2. CDR1 and CDR2 (germline): SEHNR, FQNEAQ (reference sequence). The CDR3 has 18 amino acids. V trimming: 7 bases; J trimming: 0 bases; junction bases outside the gene matches: 11. The CDR3 region has the DNA TGTGCCAGCACCAAACCGGGACTAGCGGGAGTAGGCTCCTACGAGCAGTACTTC. Translation gives CASTKPGLAGVGSYEQYF.

The J gene is TRBJ2-7, the V gene TRBV11-2; weak D call: TRBD2 (6 bases). There are 17 residues in the CDR3. The germline V and J ends were trimmed by 1 base and 7 bases, with 23 bases remaining between them. Per germline, CDR1 SGHAT and CDR2 FQNNGV. CDR3 DNA: TGTGCCAGCAGCTTAGGTTATTACTTCCGGGAGCCGGGTGAGCAGTACTTC. The encoded protein is CASSLGYYFREPGEQYF. The variable domain in full, with the rest retrieved from reference TRBV11-2 and TRBJ2-7, is EAGVAQSPRYKIIEKRQSVAFWCNPISGHATLYWYQQILGQGPKLLIQFQNNGVVDDSQLPKDRFSAERLKGVDSTLKIQPAKLEDSAVYLCASSLGYYFREPGEQYFGPGTRLTVT.

V and J are TRBV18 and TRBJ2-5, with TRBD1 identical over 8 bases. V lost 8 bases to trimming and J lost 4 bases; unmatched junction nucleotides: 12. The germline gives CDR1 KGHSH, CDR2 LQKENI. This CDR3 is 15 amino acids long. CDR3 sequence reads: CASRQTGVNRETQYF. CDR3 in DNA: TGTGCCAGCCGCCAGACAGGGGTTAATAGAGAGACCCAGTACTTC.